This entry lists 24 T cell receptor beta chains sequenced from one sample in a study of beta chain features in type 1 diabetes. Findings and caveats of the study: Type 1 diabetes patients had TCRB CDR3s that were shorter (moderately but significantly so) in all four CD4+ subsets.

Which antigens these TCRs recognize remains unknown. Of the isolated RNA, all was reverse transcribed, and so the sequenced material was expressed TCRB transcripts. Clones were read by immunoSEQ multiplex PCR, and TCRdb kept only the in-frame ones, dropping some. The top ten clones hold about 0.5% of a sample with approximately 170,000 clones, approximately 8.4% of them seen once. Material: central memory CD4+ T cells from blood. These receptors originate from a man between 18 and 35 years old with type 1 diabetes.

This clone came up a few times. This sample includes further DNA sequences coding for the same CDR3. The genes are TRBV30 and TRBJ1-5; D is undetermined. V was clipped by 0 bases and J by 4 bases, with 7 bases between them. The germline V gene encodes CDR1 GTSNPN and CDR2 SVGIG (reference sequence). The CDR3 runs to 13 residues. CDR3 protein: CAWSVTNNQPQHF. The CDR3 coding sequence is TGTGCCTGGAGTGTTACAAATAATCAGCCCCAGCATTTT.

This clone was counted between two and nine times. For the CDR3, the DNA is TGTGCCAGCAGTTTGGAGTTCAATGAGCAGTTCTTC. Its translation is CASSLEFNEQFF. The chain links TRBV28 to TRBJ2-1; no definite D call. This CDR3 spans 12 amino acids. Germline CDR1 and CDR2: MDHEN and SYDVKM. Deletions cut 3 bases from V and 6 bases from J, with 6 bases between.

The V and J genes are TRBV15 and TRBJ1-5; 8 bases fit TRBD1. The trim removed 0 bases at V and 2 bases at J, leaving 3 bases unmatched. The CDR3 runs 16 residues. In germline, CDR1 is LNHNV, CDR2 YYDKDF (reference sequence). The CDR3 loop reads CATSRDPGQGNQPQHF. DNA of the CDR3: TGTGCCACCAGCAGAGATCCGGGACAGGGCAATCAGCCCCAGCATTTT.

The rearrangement joins TRBV21-1 to TRBJ2-7; the table calls TRBD2, which could not be checked here. TRBV21-1 represents a pseudogene. The CDR3 runs 13 residues. CDR3 amino acids: CASSRPRVYEQYF. CDR3 coding DNA: TGTGCCAGCAGCCGGCCTCGGGTGTACGAGCAGTACTTC.

This clone has more than one count but fewer than ten. The identical CDR3 is also encoded by other nucleotide sequences in the sample. The chain recombines TRBV7-9 with TRBJ1-1, with no clear D. V lost 3 bases to trimming and J lost 3 bases, with 8 bases between them. Germline loops: CDR1 SEHNR, CDR2 FQNEAQ (reference sequence). The CDR3 covers 13 residues. The CDR3 sequence is CASSFVADTEAFF. The CDR3 DNA sequence: TGTGCCAGCAGCTTCGTAGCTGACACTGAAGCTTTCTTT.

The chain uses TRBV9 and TRBJ2-1; 7 nucleotides match TRBD2. Per germline, CDR1 SGDLS and CDR2 YYNGEE. Trimming at V came to 4 bases and at J to 0 bases, leaving 4 bases not matched to a gene. This CDR3 contains 15 residues. DNA for the CDR3: TGTGCCAGCAGCCTCCGGGACTACTCCTACAATGAGCAGTTCTTC. This encodes CASSLRDYSYNEQFF. Full variable domain (remainder filled in from reference TRBV9 and TRBJ2-1): DSGVTQTPKHLITATGQRVTLRCSPRSGDLSVYWYQQSLDQGLQFLIQYYNGEERAKGNILERFSAQQFPDLHSELNLSSLELGDSALYFCASSLRDYSYNEQFFGPGTRLTVL.

This clone was recorded a few times. The J gene is TRBJ2-7, the V gene TRBV11-2; 9 bases agree with TRBD1. Germline V gene lookup returns CDR1 SGHAT and CDR2 FQNNGV. The CDR3 is made up of 14 amino acids. J lost 7 bases, V lost 5 bases, and 9 bases had no gene match. CDR3 sequence reads: CASSADRGVDEQYF. The CDR3 region has the DNA TGTGCCAGCAGCGCGGACAGGGGAGTTGATGAGCAGTACTTC.

The chain links TRBV5-1 to TRBJ2-5; D may be TRBD2 (6 bases). The CDR3 has 13 residues. In germline, CDR1 is SGHRS, CDR2 YFSETQ. V gave up 3 bases and J gave up 5 bases, with 11 bases separating them. The CDR3, as DNA: TGCGCCAGCAGCTCGGGGGTTCGGGAGACCCAGTACTTC. Translation gives CASSSGVRETQYF.

This chain uses TRBV5-1 with TRBJ2-5; maybe TRBD2 (5 bases). With 2 bases removed from V and 1 base from J, the gap between germline ends came to 12 bases. This CDR3 contains 15 residues. The germline CDR1 and CDR2 sequences are SGHRS and YFSETQ. CDR3 sequence (DNA): TGCGCCAGCAGCTTAAGCGGAACGGGCCAAGAGACCCAGTACTTC. Amino acid sequence: CASSLSGTGQETQYF.

The sample holds a few counts of this clone. The chain joins TRBV28 to TRBJ2-1; 7 bases match TRBD2. The CDR3 totals 15 residues. J gave up 7 bases and V 5 bases, and 11 bases lay outside the gene matches. Germline lookup yields CDR1 MDHEN and CDR2 SYDVKM. In nucleotides, the CDR3 is TGTGCCAGCAGTCTGGGACTACGGATGGAGAATGAGCAGTTCTTC. Encoded protein: CASSLGLRMENEQFF.

This clone appeared a few times. The rearrangement joins TRBV7-9 to TRBJ2-7; the D gene is possibly TRBD1 (6 bases). Germline V gene data show CDR1 as SEHNR and CDR2 as FQNEAQ (reference sequence). The V end was cut by 3 bases, the J end by 0 bases, with 12 bases between. CDR3 length: 15 residues. CDR3 protein: CASSFDRLSSYEQYF. Here the CDR3 DNA reads TGTGCCAGCAGCTTCGACAGGCTGAGCTCCTACGAGCAGTACTTC. Combining the CDR3 with reference TRBV7-9 and TRBJ2-7 gives the whole variable domain DTGVSQNPRHKITKRGQNVTFRCDPISEHNRLYWYRQTLGQGPEFLTYFQNEAQLEKSRLLSDRFSAERPKGSFSTLEIQRTEQGDSAMYLCASSFDRLSSYEQYFGPGTRLTVT.

This rearrangement joins TRBV10-3 to TRBJ2-1; 7 positions agree with TRBD1. J was trimmed by 5 bases and V by 4 bases; bases with no gene match: 5. Germline CDR1 is ENHRY and CDR2 is SYGVKD. There are 14 residues in the CDR3. The chain's CDR3 is CAISGLTGNNEQFF. The CDR3 DNA reads as TGTGCCATCAGTGGATTGACAGGGAACAATGAGCAGTTCTTC.

The chain links TRBV7-9 to TRBJ1-4; D remains ambiguous. Germline CDR1 and CDR2: SEHNR and FQNEAQ (reference sequence). The ends were cut back, 5 bases at V and 7 bases at J, with 17 bases in the middle. The CDR3 is 15 residues long. The CDR3 sequence is CASSLGGPEGEKLFF. The CDR3 DNA reads as TGTGCCAGCAGCCTCGGCGGACCTGAGGGTGAAAAACTGTTTTTT.

This clone has only a few counts. The chain has TRBV5-1 and TRBJ1-2; possible D gene TRBD1, 5 bases. The CDR3 runs to 15 residues. Trimming shortened V by 4 bases and J by 14 bases, and 27 bases separated the two germline ends. In germline, CDR1 is SGHRS, CDR2 YFSETQ. CDR3 in DNA: TGCGCCAGCAGCCTACAAGCCTCTCCAGATGGGGCTAGTACCTTC. Encoded protein: CASSLQASPDGASTF.

This chain connects TRBV5-1 to TRBJ2-1; 11 nucleotides match TRBD1. Germline lookup yields CDR1 SGHRS and CDR2 YFSETQ. This CDR3 is built from 14 residues. V shed 3 bases and J 7 bases; nucleotides not matched to a gene: 3. The chain's CDR3 is CASSWGTGGNEQFF. In DNA form, the CDR3 reads TGCGCCAGCAGCTGGGGGACAGGGGGTAATGAGCAGTTCTTC.

This clone was picked up many times. The chain is built from TRBV25-1 and TRBJ1-1, with a possible D match to TRBD1 (6 bases). V was shortened by 6 bases and J by 1 base, with 18 bases between the two germline ends. Germline V CDR1 and CDR2: MGHDK, SYGVNS. CDR3 size: 16 residues. The chain's CDR3 is CASRTTGSLRNTEAFF. The CDR3 DNA is TGTGCCAGCAGGACAACAGGGTCCCTAAGGAACACTGAAGCTTTCTTT.

The J gene is TRBJ2-2, the V gene TRBV7-2, with TRBD2 as a possible D gene (5 bases). The V gene's germline CDR1 is SGHTA and CDR2 FQGNSA. V was clipped by 2 bases and J by 3 bases, with 7 bases between them. This CDR3 contains 14 residues. DNA for the CDR3: TGTGCCAGCAGCTTACTAGCTCACACCGGGGAGCTGTTTTTT. As protein: CASSLLAHTGELFF.

V and J are TRBV25-1 and TRBJ2-7, with 10 bases identical to TRBD1. The length of the CDR3 is 12 residues. Germline loops: CDR1 MGHDK, CDR2 SYGVNS. V lost 3 bases, J lost 9 bases, and 2 bases stayed unmatched. CDR3 region: CASSDGDRGQYF. CDR3 nucleotide sequence: TGTGCCAGCAGTGACGGGGACAGGGGGCAGTACTTC.

This clone was picked up a small number of times. The chain links TRBV2 to TRBJ2-1, with 9 bases identical to TRBD2. Germline V gene lookup returns CDR1 SNHLY and CDR2 FYNNEI. J gave up 4 bases and V 5 bases, and 6 bases lay outside the gene matches. The CDR3 sequence is 15 residues long. This chain's CDR3 is CASSYSGGTYNEQFF. DNA of the CDR3: TGTGCCAGCAGTTATAGCGGGGGAACTTACAATGAGCAGTTCTTC.

This clone was seen once. The genes are TRBV28 and TRBJ2-1; 11 bases match TRBD1. CDR3 length: 17 amino acids. Germline assignment: CDR1 MDHEN and CDR2 SYDVKM. V lost 4 bases and J lost 0; bases outside the gene matches: 5. The CDR3, as DNA: TGTGCCAGCAGTTCCCCCGGGACAGGGGGCTCCTACAATGAGCAGTTCTTC. The encoded protein is CASSSPGTGGSYNEQFF.

This clone was counted many times. This chain links TRBV7-9 with TRBJ2-3, with 7 bases identical to TRBD1. There are 15 residues in the CDR3. Trimming cost V 5 bases and J 4 bases; bases outside gene matches: 9. CDR1 and CDR2 from the germline V gene are SEHNR and FQNEAQ (reference sequence). The CDR3 sequence is CASSPTGSSADTQYF. DNA for the CDR3: TGTGCCAGCAGCCCGACAGGGAGTTCGGCAGATACGCAGTATTTT.

This clone was seen a few times. The chain recombines TRBV28 with TRBJ1-2; D call uncertain. Trimming left V 6 bases short and J 2 bases short, with 7 bases between. Germline V lookup: CDR1 MDHEN, CDR2 SYDVKM. This CDR3 spans 12 amino acids. The CDR3 bases are TGTGCCAGCAGATTGGGCAACTATGGCTACACCTTC. Residues: CASRLGNYGYTF.

The chain employs TRBV18 and TRBJ2-7; 12 bases agree with TRBD1. The V gene end was trimmed by 2 bases and the J gene end by 7 bases; junction bases not matched to a gene: 12. The CDR3 length is 17 residues. Germline V gives CDR1 KGHSH, CDR2 LQKENI. In nucleotides, the CDR3 is TGTGCCAGCTCACCAGCTTCTCCGGGACAGGGGGCGCGGGAGCAGTACTTC. Its translation: CASSPASPGQGAREQYF.

This clone has just a few counts. The chain employs TRBV6-5 and TRBJ1-6; D is unclear. Germline V gene data show CDR1 as MNHEY and CDR2 as SVGAGI. The CDR3 covers 14 residues. V was shortened by 0 bases and J by 13 bases, with 13 bases between the two germline ends. CDR3 in amino acids: CASSYSSLTVPLHF. The CDR3 DNA follows: TGTGCCAGCAGTTACTCGTCGCTGACTGTCCCCCTCCACTTT.